This T cell receptor (beta chain) was sequenced in a study of cytomegalovirus exposure and HLA in healthy donors. Study-level information: Sequencing of about 179 million T cells in an earlier analysis found 100 million or so unique TCR beta sequences.

A multiplex PCR was run with 60 Vbeta primers and 13 Jbeta primers. Sequencing was performed with immunoSEQ multiplex PCR; in TCRdb, only in-frame clones are kept and a portion is missing. The data contain around 230,000 clones, 85% of them singletons. As regards this clone: Antigen unknown.

Notes on the study in general: CMV serostatus was the only recorded immune exposure for donors. A previous analysis found most TCR beta V segments productive roughly 90% or roughly 30% of the time.

The sample taken for sequencing was PBMCs. This sequence was found in a girl aged 2 to 10 in good health and CMV-seronegative.

The DNA of the CDR3 is TGTGCTAGTGGTTCCACAGCAGAAAAACTGTTTTTT. Its translation: CASGSTAEKLFF. The gene calls are TRBV12-5 and TRBJ1-4; D gene unclear. Trimming took off 4 bases at V and 8 bases at J, with 8 bases between the two ends. Germline loops: CDR1 LGHNT, CDR2 FRNRAP. The CDR3 has 12 amino acids.